This is a list of T cell receptor beta chains from one sample in a study of PD-1 blockade in classical Hodgkin lymphoma. Profiled with immunoSEQ multiplex PCR; TCRdb holds only in-frame clones, not every one. The table records approximately 160,000 clones, approximately 80% of them present only once. The source material was peripheral blood mononuclear cells (PBMCs), sampled before the second cycle of nivolumab. Receptor source: a human donor with classical Hodgkin lymphoma. CDR3s include the opening cysteine and the closing phenylalanine or tryptophan. The order of the fields is clone size, CDR3 length, D gene, J gene, V gene, CDR3 DNA, CDR3 protein. A D gene is named only where the DNA matches it firmly. For some rows the clone size is stated as once, few or many, or as a class when expanded; others skip it.

>NA|16|TRBD1|TRBJ1-5|TRBV2
TGTGCCAGCAGTTCGGACAGGGAGTTTAGCAATCAGCCCCAGCATTTT
CASSSDREFSNQPQHF
>few|15|TRBD1|TRBJ2-7|TRBV4-3
TGCGCCAGCAGCCAAGAGACAGGGGGCTTCTACGAGCAGTACTTC
CASSQETGGFYEQYF
>few|14|NA|TRBJ2-7|TRBV18
TGTGCCAGCTCACCACGGGACCGAACCTACGAGCAGTACTTC
CASSPRDRTYEQYF
>NA|16|TRBD2|TRBJ2-2|TRBV6-4
TGTGCCAGCAGAGCCGAAGCGGGAGTGCGAACCGGGGAGCTGTTTTTT
CASRAEAGVRTGELFF
>NA|15|TRBD1|TRBJ1-5|TRBV9
TGTGCCAGCAGCGTACAGGGGGTTAGCAATCAGCCCCAGCATTTT
CASSVQGVSNQPQHF
>NA|13|NA|TRBJ1-2|TRBV10-3
TGTGCCATCAGTGAGCTCCAGGGCTATGGCTACACCTTC
CAISELQGYGYTF
>once|16|TRBD1|TRBJ2-2|TRBV27
TGTGCCAGCACCGTGGGGACAGGGTTAAACACCGGGGAGCTGTTTTTT
CASTVGTGLNTGELFF
>few|16|TRBD2|TRBJ2-3|TRBV6-5
TGTGCCAGCAGTTACTCGAGCGGGGGGGCCACAGATACGCAGTATTTT
CASSYSSGGATDTQYF
>NA|15|TRBD1|TRBJ1-4|TRBV7-9
TGTGCCAGCAGCTTACGGGACAGGGGATTGGAAAAACTGTTTTTT
CASSLRDRGLEKLFF
>NA|15|NA|TRBJ1-2|TRBV18
TGTGCCAGCTCACCTGGGCAGGATAGATTCTATGGCTACACCTTC
CASSPGQDRFYGYTF
>NA|15|NA|TRBJ2-7|TRBV6-5
TGTGCCAGCAGTCCTCATGAGGGGGAGCCTTACGAGCAGTACTTC
CASSPHEGEPYEQYF
>NA|15|TRBD1|TRBJ1-2|TRBV7-9
TGTGCCAGCAGCCCCTGGACAGGGGCAGGGTATGGCTACACCTTC
CASSPWTGAGYGYTF
>NA|14|TRBD1|TRBJ1-2|TRBV6-6
TGTGCCAGCAGTTACCGACTGACAGGGGTTGGCTACACCTTC
CASSYRLTGVGYTF
>NA|12|NA|TRBJ2-1|TRBV29-1
TGCAGCGTTGAATTGGTAGCAGATGAGCAGTTCTTC
CSVELVADEQFF
>NA|12|TRBD1|TRBJ1-6|TRBV28
TGTGCCAGCCGGGACAGCAATTCACCCCTCCACTTT
CASRDSNSPLHF
>NA|15|TRBD2|TRBJ2-4|TRBV18
TGTGCCAGCTCACTAGCGGGGGCCACCAAAAACATTCAGTACTTC
CASSLAGATKNIQYF
>few|14|NA|TRBJ1-1|TRBV18
TGTGCCAGCTCACGGGCCGGCTCTGACACTGAAGCTTTCTTT
CASSRAGSDTEAFF
>NA|15|NA|TRBJ2-7|TRBV7-9
TGTGCCAGCAGCTTAGCCCGGGACTTAGCCTACGAGCAGTACTTC
CASSLARDLAYEQYF
>NA|16|NA|TRBJ2-7|TRBV7-2
TGTGCCAGCAGCTTAGGTAACAGGGTTGTAGTTCCCGAGCAGTACTTC
CASSLGNRVVVPEQYF
>NA|14|TRBD1|TRBJ1-2|TRBV28
TGTGCCAGCAGTTCGGGACAGGCACTCTATGGCTACACCTTC
CASSSGQALYGYTF
>NA|14|NA|TRBJ1-1|TRBV7-2
TGTGCCAGCAGGACCCGCTTCGAGGGGACTGAAGCTTTCTTT
CASRTRFEGTEAFF
>NA|17|NA|TRBJ2-2|TRBV7-9
TGTGCCAGCAGCTCTACGCGGACAGACAACTCCCCTGGGGAGCTGTTTTTT
CASSSTRTDNSPGELFF
>NA|13|NA|TRBJ2-7|TRBV19
TGTGCCAGTAGTAGGGGCCCGGGGTACGAGCAGTACTTC
CASSRGPGYEQYF
>NA|15|TRBD1|TRBJ1-6|TRBV4-1
TGCGCCAGCAGCCAAGGACAGGGGGTTAGGTCACCCCTCCACTTT
CASSQGQGVRSPLHF